The 17 T cell receptor beta chains given below trace back to one sample, sequenced in a study of T cell responses to AZD1222 COVID-19 vaccine. The assay was immunoSEQ multiplex PCR, and TCRdb's table has in-frame clones only and misses some. The sample records 130,000 to 150,000 clones, more than 85% being singletons. Sequenced here: peripheral blood, sampled on day 0 of AZD1222 vaccination. The receptors were gathered from an adult in good health.

The chain has TRBV19 and TRBJ1-5; 7 bases map to TRBD1. Germline CDR1 reads LNHDA; CDR2 reads SQIVND (reference sequence). V gave up 6 bases and J gave up 6 bases; unmatched junction bases: 5. The CDR3 is made up of 13 amino acids. The CDR3 protein is CASSDREGQPQHF. CDR3 coding DNA: TGTGCCAGTAGCGACAGGGAGGGTCAGCCCCAGCATTTT. Full variable domain (missing parts from reference TRBV19 and TRBJ1-5): DGGITQSPKYLFRKEGQNVTLSCEQNLNHDAMYWYRQDPGQGLRLIYYSQIVNDFQKGDIAEGYSVSREKKESFPLTVTSAQKNPTAFYLCASSDREGQPQHFGDGTRLSIL.

CDR3 residues: CASSQESGPQHF. CDR3 nucleotide sequence: TGTGCCAGCAGCCAAGAAAGCGGGCCCCAGCATTTT. This chain links TRBV3-1 (or the pseudogene TRBV3-2) with TRBJ1-5; no reliable D call. CDR3 size: 12 residues. The V end was cut by 0 bases, the J end by 9 bases, with 6 bases between. Germline loops: CDR1 LGHDT, CDR2 YNNKEL (reference sequence).

In DNA form, the CDR3 reads TGCGCCAGCCTCGAGGGGTTACATATGAGCAATCAGCCCCAGCATTTT. Its protein product is CASLEGLHMSNQPQHF. The chain joins TRBV10-2 to TRBJ1-5; D may be TRBD1 (5 bases). The CDR3 contains 16 residues. With 8 bases removed from V and 1 base from J, the gap between germline ends came to 18 bases. Germline CDR1 and CDR2: WSHSY and SAAADI.

The chain combines TRBV12-3 or TRBV12-4 with TRBJ1-5; D is unresolved. The CDR3 consists of 13 residues. V was trimmed by 6 bases and J by 1 base, leaving 7 bases between them. Here the CDR3 reads CASSLESNQPQHF. The CDR3 region has the DNA TGTGCCAGCAGCCTGGAGAGCAATCAGCCCCAGCATTTT.

CDR3 DNA: TGTGCCAGCAGCTTCCCGGGGGCTGGGGCCAACGTCCTGACTTTC. It yields the protein CASSFPGAGANVLTF. The chain employs TRBV5-4 and TRBJ2-6; D possibly corresponds to TRBD2 (6 bases). Trimming took 2 bases from V and 2 from J, leaving 8 bases between them. Germline assignment: CDR1 SGHNT and CDR2 YYREEE (reference sequence). CDR3 size: 15 residues.

The CDR3 bases are TGTGCCAGCACCATCGGGTCACCTAGGTACAATGAGCAGTTCTTC. Translation gives CASTIGSPRYNEQFF. This rearrangement joins TRBV25-1 to TRBJ2-1; D is unclear. This CDR3 region has 15 residues. Germline V gene lookup returns CDR1 MGHDK and CDR2 SYGVNS. Trimming removed 7 bases at V and 4 bases at J, with 17 bases between.

The chain carries TRBV2 and TRBJ1-4; 10 nucleotides align to TRBD1. This CDR3 spans 15 amino acids. The J segment lost 7 bases and the V segment lost 4 bases, leaving 6 bases of the junction unmatched. Germline assignment: CDR1 SNHLY and CDR2 FYNNEI. The CDR3 bases are TGTGCCAGCAGTGCTGACAGGGGGCGTTTTGAAAAACTGTTTTTT. Translating it yields CASSADRGRFEKLFF.

The count of this clone is one. The chain has TRBV5-1 and TRBJ2-7; 7 nucleotides line up with TRBD1. Trimming removed 0 bases from V and 0 bases from J; junction bases left unmatched: 6. Germline values: CDR1 SGHRS, CDR2 YFSETQ. The CDR3 is 16 amino acids. The CDR3 nucleotides read TGCGCCAGCAGCTTGGCGCTCGGGACAGCCTCCTACGAGCAGTACTTC. It yields the protein CASSLALGTASYEQYF.

The chain employs TRBV3-1 (or the pseudogene TRBV3-2) and TRBJ2-7; the D is unclear. There are 12 residues in the CDR3. Trimming took 1 base from V and 6 from J, leaving 7 bases between them. The germline V gene encodes CDR1 LGHDT and CDR2 YNNKEL (reference sequence). DNA of the CDR3: TGTGCCAGCAGCCAAGCTTGGCCCGAGCAGTACTTC. This codes for CASSQAWPEQYF.

This sequence joins TRBV15 and TRBJ1-2, with a weak D call TRBD1 (6 bases). The CDR3 is made up of 13 amino acids. Germline CDR1 LNHNV, CDR2 YYDKDF (reference sequence). V was trimmed by 5 bases and J by 4 bases, leaving 11 bases between them. This chain's CDR3 is CATSPGGGYGYTF. CDR3 nucleotides: TGTGCCACCAGCCCCGGGGGCGGCTATGGCTACACCTTC.

The gene calls are TRBV12-3 or TRBV12-4 and TRBJ2-7; D gene unclear. The V end was cut by 3 bases, the J end by 2 bases, with 8 bases between. This CDR3 comprises 13 residues. The CDR3 DNA sequence: TGTGCCAGCAGTTTCCGGCCAGCCTACGAGCAGTACTTC. Residues: CASSFRPAYEQYF.

Regarding this clone: Relative to the germline gene, one junction end is altered; a read error may explain this. The V call is TRBV10-3, the J call TRBJ1-5; D is possibly TRBD1 (5 bases). Germline CDR1 reads ENHRY; CDR2 reads SYGVKD. This CDR3 contains 11 residues. The CDR3 spells CTVGENQPQHF. The DNA for the CDR3 is TGCACAGTAGGGGAAAATCAGCCCCAGCATTTT.

V and J are TRBV2 and TRBJ1-1; TRBD1 might be the D (5 bases). The V and J ends lost 7 bases and 0 bases respectively, with 12 bases between them. There are 14 residues in the CDR3. CDR1 is SNHLY, CDR2 FYNNEI, per germline. As DNA, the CDR3 is TGTGCCAGCACCCAGGGACCGCTGAACACTGAAGCTTTCTTT. This translates into CASTQGPLNTEAFF. The whole variable domain, filled in from reference TRBV2 and TRBJ1-1, reads EPEVTQTPSHQVTQMGQEVILRCVPISNHLYFYWYRQILGQKVEFLVSFYNNEISEKSEIFDDQFSVERPDGSNFTLKIRSTKLEDSAMYFCASTQGPLNTEAFFGQGTRLTVV.

This clone was seen a single time. The chain links TRBV10-1 to TRBJ2-2; D gene ambiguous. The CDR3 contains 12 residues. The germline CDR1 and CDR2 sequences are WNHNN and SYGVQD (reference sequence). V was pared by 0 bases and J by 6 bases, with 2 bases between. As DNA, the CDR3 is TGCGCCAGCAGTGAGTCGGCCGGGGAGCTGTTTTTT. Translated, it gives CASSESAGELFF.

The chain couples TRBV18 to TRBJ1-4; 7 nucleotides line up with TRBD1. The CDR3 runs 17 residues. CDR1 and CDR2 (germline): KGHSH, LQKENI. V was pared by 3 bases and J by 5 bases, with 12 bases of the junction left unmatched. The CDR3 bases are TGTGCCAGCTCACCTGTCCGACTGAGGGGGCCCAATGAAAAACTGTTTTTT. It translates to CASSPVRLRGPNEKLFF.

This chain connects TRBV27 to TRBJ1-1, with TRBD1 as a possible D gene (5 bases). Germline CDR1 is MNHEY and CDR2 is SMNVEV (reference sequence). Deletions cut 6 bases from V and 7 bases from J, with 15 bases between. The CDR3 totals 13 residues. The CDR3 nucleotides read TGTGCCAGCAGGACGGCCGGGACCCTTGAAGCTTTCTTT. It encodes CASRTAGTLEAFF.

The chain has TRBV27 and TRBJ1-1, with no clear D. The CDR3 loop spans 14 amino acids. Germline V gives CDR1 MNHEY, CDR2 SMNVEV (reference sequence). V lost 2 bases and J 2 bases, leaving 9 bases between the germline ends. In DNA form, the CDR3 reads TGTGCCAGCAGTTTAAGGTCGGATAACACTGAAGCTTTCTTT. Protein: CASSLRSDNTEAFF.